The clone carrying this T cell receptor beta chain was observed a few times. This specimen includes other DNA sequences encoding the same CDR3. This specimen comes from a study of blood T cell repertoires in COVID-19. Turning to the study itself: Some COVID-19 samples were acute and others convalescent; all came from the United States, Italy and Spain.

Authors' processing steps: Cell counts per sample came from amplifying reference gene primers. Method: immunoSEQ multiplex PCR; TCRdb's copy keeps in-frame clones and lacks some. For V, J and clone size, that table is used; D and trimming come from the DNA. The sample carries some 150,000 clones, around 84% recorded once. The V end lost 3 bases, the J end lost 1 base, and 3 bases lay between the germline ends. Germline-derived CDR1 and CDR2 are KGHSH and LQKENI. The CDR3 consists of 12 residues. The sequencing input was peripheral blood. The clonotype comes from a man aged 35-49 years with acute or convalescent COVID-19. This chain uses TRBV18 with TRBJ1-1, with unresolved D. DNA for the CDR3: TGTGCCAGCTCACCTCGGAACACTGAAGCTTTCTTT. Amino acid sequence: CASSPRNTEAFF.